This T cell receptor (beta chain) comes out of a study of blood T cell repertoires in COVID-19. Study-wide background: Collection of acute and convalescent COVID-19 samples took place in the United States, Italy and Spain.

This CDR3 has 15 amino acids. Germline CDR1 and CDR2: SGHAT and FQNNGV. Losses at the gene ends were 5 bases for V and 5 bases for J; bases not matched to a gene: 8. Sequencing was performed with immunoSEQ multiplex PCR; in TCRdb, only in-frame clones are kept and a portion is missing. The profile shows 100,000 to 150,000 clones, about four fifths of them singletons. Sequencing was performed on peripheral blood. The clonotype originates from a man between 40 and 49 years old with active or convalescent COVID-19. The chain carries TRBV11-2 and TRBJ2-3; 9 positions agree with TRBD1. The CDR3 sequence: CASSHNRGLVDTQYF. The CDR3 DNA is TGTGCCAGCAGCCATAACAGGGGGCTGGTAGATACGCAGTATTTT.